Presented here are 15 T cell receptor beta chains from one specimen sequenced in a study of cytomegalovirus exposure and HLA in healthy donors. The protocol was immunoSEQ multiplex PCR, while the TCRdb copy is restricted to in-frame clones and leaves out a portion. The sample lists about 150,000 clones, about 88% occurring once. Source material: PBMCs. The receptors derive from a man between 18 and 35 years old in good health and CMV-seropositive.

This clone was observed a handful of times. Other DNA sequences in this specimen translate into the identical CDR3. As DNA, the CDR3 is TGCGCCAGCAGCCCGGGACAGGGAGACTATGGCTACACCTTC. It specifies CASSPGQGDYGYTF. The V gene is TRBV5-1, the J gene TRBJ1-2; 9 nucleotides align to TRBD1. This CDR3 has 14 amino acids. Trimming removed 4 bases from V and 3 bases from J; junction bases left unmatched: 4. Germline V gene sequence: CDR1 SGHRS, CDR2 YFSETQ.

The chain recombines TRBV9 with TRBJ2-7; TRBD1 matches at 7 bases. The CDR3 is made up of 15 amino acids. Trimming cost V 2 bases and J 0 bases; bases outside gene matches: 5. Germline loops: CDR1 SGDLS, CDR2 YYNGEE. The CDR3 region has the DNA TGTGCCAGCAGCGTCGCGACAGGGCCCTCCTACGAGCAGTACTTC. Amino acids: CASSVATGPSYEQYF.

This chain joins TRBV4-3 and TRBJ2-2; D may be TRBD1 (5 bases). CDR1 LGHNA and CDR2 YSLEER come from the germline V gene. The CDR3 runs 15 residues. V lost 4 bases to trimming and J lost 7 bases, with 16 bases between them. The CDR3 spells CASSLDRFNSGELFF. The CDR3 DNA reads TGCGCCAGCAGCCTTGACAGATTTAATAGCGGGGAGCTGTTTTTT.

The rearrangement uses TRBV7-3 and TRBJ2-1, with 7 bases matching TRBD2. Germline assignment: CDR1 SGHTA and CDR2 FQGTGA. The CDR3 is made up of 16 amino acids. With 2 bases clipped from V and 2 bases from J, the junction kept 6 bases outside the gene matches. The CDR3 sequence is CASSLGGGSTYNEQFF. In nucleotides, the CDR3 is TGTGCCAGCAGCTTAGGTGGCGGGAGCACCTACAATGAGCAGTTCTTC.

This clone occurred once. This chain connects TRBV21-1 to TRBJ2-7; the DNA was not used to check the table's D call, TRBD2. TRBV21-1 represents a pseudogene. The CDR3 has 12 residues. The CDR3 region has the DNA TGTGCCAGCAGCAGCGGGGTATACGAGCAGTACTTC. This sequence encodes CASSSGVYEQYF.

V is TRBV19 and J is TRBJ1-1, with a possible D match to TRBD1 (5 bases). Germline CDR1 reads LNHDA; CDR2 reads SQIVND (reference sequence). The V and J ends lost 7 bases and 4 bases respectively, with 19 bases between them. This CDR3 is 15 amino acids long. Here the CDR3 DNA reads TGTGCCAGTATAAGGGGTGGGACTTGGGGCACTGAAGCTTTCTTT. This sequence encodes CASIRGGTWGTEAFF.

V usage is TRBV7-2 and J usage is TRBJ1-2, with 11 bases fitting TRBD1. With V trimmed by 1 base and J by 3 bases, 4 bases remained unmatched. Germline V lookup: CDR1 SGHTA, CDR2 FQGNSA. There are 16 residues in the CDR3. As DNA, the CDR3 is TGTGCCAGCAGCTTAGGTGGGACAGGGGGGGACTATGGCTACACCTTC. It specifies CASSLGGTGGDYGYTF.

The chain has TRBV7-2 and TRBJ1-3, with a tentative D call TRBD1 (5 bases). The CDR3 is made up of 14 amino acids. Per the germline V gene, CDR1 is SGHTA and CDR2 is FQGNSA. Between the trimmed V and J ends, which lost 8 bases and 0 bases, there was a span of 11 bases. In DNA, the CDR3 is TGTGCCAGCGCAGGGCCCCCCTCTGGAAACACCATATATTTT. This encodes CASAGPPSGNTIYF. The full variable domain, with the rest looked up from reference TRBV7-2 and TRBJ1-3, is GAGVSQSPSNKVTEKGKDVELRCDPISGHTALYWYRQSLGQGLEFLIYFQGNSAPDKSGLPSDRFSAERTGGSVSTLTIQRTQQEDSAVYLCASAGPPSGNTIYFGEGSWLTVV.

The chain employs TRBV27 and TRBJ2-7; 9 nucleotides match TRBD1. The CDR3 sequence is 14 residues long. V was pared by 2 bases and J by 9 bases, with 8 bases of the junction left unmatched. Germline assignment: CDR1 MNHEY and CDR2 SMNVEV (reference sequence). The CDR3 reads CASSLMGQGDWQYF. DNA of the CDR3: TGTGCCAGCAGTTTAATGGGACAGGGTGATTGGCAGTACTTC.

This sequence joins TRBV6-5 and TRBJ1-1; 8 nucleotides align to TRBD1. Germline-derived CDR1 and CDR2 are MNHEY and SVGAGI. V shed 9 bases, J shed 5 bases, and the junction held 11 bases outside the gene matches. The CDR3 loop spans 14 amino acids. CDR3 sequence reads: CASRDRRGGTEAFF. The CDR3 DNA sequence: TGTGCCAGTAGGGACAGGAGAGGGGGAACTGAAGCTTTCTTT.

The chain employs TRBV6-5 and TRBJ2-1, with D perhaps TRBD1 (5 bases). The CDR3 is 15 amino acids. V was trimmed by 6 bases and J by 0 bases, leaving 12 bases between them. Germline CDR1 MNHEY, CDR2 SVGAGI. In nucleotides, the CDR3 is TGTGCCAGCAGCACCAGGGCCAGCTCCTACAATGAGCAGTTCTTC. It encodes CASSTRASSYNEQFF.

The CDR3 loop is CASSLVMNTEAFF. CDR3 DNA sequence: TGTGCCAGCAGCTTAGTCATGAACACTGAAGCTTTCTTT. The chain carries TRBV7-2 and TRBJ1-1, with unresolved D. Between the trimmed V and J ends, which lost 1 base and 0 bases, there was a span of 3 bases. Germline values: CDR1 SGHTA, CDR2 FQGNSA. This CDR3 has 13 amino acids.

This clone appeared a few times. The chain has TRBV4-3 and TRBJ2-1, with 7 bases lining up with TRBD1. V lost 3 bases, J lost 3 bases, and 11 bases stayed unmatched. The V gene's germline CDR1 is LGHNA and CDR2 YSLEER. There are 17 residues in the CDR3. CDR3 bases: TGCGCCAGCAGCCACTACGCCCGGGACAGACACTACAATGAGCAGTTCTTC. It yields the protein CASSHYARDRHYNEQFF.

J is TRBJ1-2 and V is TRBV19, with 7 nucleotides matching TRBD1. CDR3 length equals 15 residues. From germline, CDR1 is LNHDA and CDR2 SQIVND (reference sequence). Unmatched junction bases numbered 11, after V lost 7 bases and J lost 3 bases. The CDR3 region is CASTGGIAEYYGYTF. CDR3 coding DNA: TGTGCCAGTACAGGGGGTATCGCAGAGTACTATGGCTACACCTTC.

The rearrangement joins TRBV2 to TRBJ1-2, with 7 bases lining up with TRBD1. V dropped 6 bases and J dropped 0; count of bases not matched to a gene: 4. Germline CDR1 is SNHLY and CDR2 is FYNNEI. This CDR3 has 14 amino acids. CDR3 sequence: CASRRDRSNYGYTF. CDR3 in DNA: TGTGCCAGCAGGCGGGACAGATCTAACTATGGCTACACCTTC.